This paragraph reports one T cell receptor beta chain. Its specificity is unknown. These data are taken from a study of identical twins. Findings and limits, study-wide: With monozygotic twins, out-of-frame TCR alpha sharing exceeded what models estimated. A lower insertion count was a feature of abundant cord blood beta clonotypes, with no such feature in memory repertoires. The study found weaker excess twin sharing in beta out-of-frame sequences.

cDNA carried unique molecular identifiers, and a universal primer site was added by template switching. TCRdb reprocessed the 5' RACE reads with MiXCR, giving one entry per CDR3 protein. The table lists 350,000 to 500,000 distinct CDR3 sequences, approximately 17% of them singletons. The CDR3 spans 16 residues. Germline CDR1 KGHSY, CDR2 FQNENV. Trimming removed 1 base at V and 1 base at J, with 12 bases between. The chain uses TRBV16 and TRBJ2-3; D not certain. This sequence was found in a man aged 50 or older in good health. The specimen sequenced was naive T cells sorted from blood. CDR3 nucleotide sequence: TGTGCCAGCAGCCAATATGGGCAGAAAGGCACAGATACGCAGTATTTT. It translates to CASSQYGQKGTDTQYF.